Listed below are T cell receptor beta chains from one sample, sequenced in a study of blood T cell repertoires in COVID-19. The method was immunoSEQ multiplex PCR; TCRdb's version includes in-frame clones alone and lacks a portion of them. The sample has 110,000 or so clones, roughly 84% seen once; the top ten hold approximately 3.6%. Sequencing input: peripheral blood. Receptors were obtained from a man aged 35-49 years with acute or convalescent COVID-19. CDR3s include the opening cysteine and the closing phenylalanine or tryptophan. D genes are given only for firm matches. For some rows the clone size is stated as once, few or many, or as a class when expanded; others skip it.

v_gene,d_gene,j_gene,abundance,len,CDR3nt,CDR3aa
TRBV18,TRBD1,TRBJ2-3,.,14,TGTGCCAGCCGACCGGGACAGAGCACAGATACGCAGTATTTT,CASRPGQSTDTQYF
TRBV19,TRBD1,TRBJ1-4,.,16,TGTGCCAGTAGCCGATCGAGGACAGGGTGGTGGGAAAAACTGTTTTTT,CASSRSRTGWWEKLFF
TRBV5-4,.,TRBJ2-4,.,17,TGTGCCAGCAGCTTGGTTGGGGGGGGCGCCCCGACGAACATTCAGTACTTC,CASSLVGGGAPTNIQYF
TRBV9,.,TRBJ1-2,few,13,TGTGCCAGCAGCAGGGGAGGAAACTATGGCTACACCTTC,CASSRGGNYGYTF
TRBV2,.,TRBJ1-5,.,14,TGTGCCAGCAACAGGGAAAATAGCAATCAGCCCCAGCATTTT,CASNRENSNQPQHF
TRBV15,.,TRBJ1-4,few,15,TGTGCCACCAGCAGAGATCATGCAACTAATGAAAAACTGTTTTTT,CATSRDHATNEKLFF
TRBV10-3,.,TRBJ1-5,.,17,TGTGCCATCAGTGATCTTAATAAGGTGGGGCGGGGTCAGCCCCAGCATTTT,CAISDLNKVGRGQPQHF
TRBV27,TRBD1,TRBJ1-1,.,14,TGTGCCAGCAGTCCCCGACAGGGGTACACTGAAGCTTTCTTT,CASSPRQGYTEAFF
TRBV7-9,.,TRBJ2-3,.,16,TGTGCCAGCAGCTTAAGGGTTAGCGGCGGCGCAGATACGCAGTATTTT,CASSLRVSGGADTQYF
TRBV6-5,TRBD2,TRBJ2-7,.,15,TGTGCCAGCAGCCTCCTTAGCGGGGGGGCGGTCGAGCAGTACTTC,CASSLLSGGAVEQYF
TRBV5-6,.,TRBJ2-3,.,15,TGTGCCAGCAGCTTGGGGTCTAGGTTCACAGATACGCAGTATTTT,CASSLGSRFTDTQYF
TRBV18,.,TRBJ2-2,.,13,TGTGCCAGCTCACCATCTAGTACCGGGGAGCTGTTTTTT,CASSPSSTGELFF
TRBV21-1,.,TRBJ2-1,.,11,TGTCCTGGTGGCGGGGAGACAGAGCAGTTCTTC,CPGGGETEQFF
TRBV24-1,.,TRBJ2-5,.,15,TGTGCCACCAGTGATTCCCGGGAGATAGAAGAGACCCAGTACTTC,CATSDSREIEETQYF
TRBV19,TRBD2,TRBJ2-2,once,17,TGTGCCAGTAGTCTAAGTAGCGGGGGGATGGTTGCCGGGGAGCTGTTTTTT,CASSLSSGGMVAGELFF
TRBV19,.,TRBJ1-5,.,13,TGTGCCAGTAATGCAGGTTTCAATCAGCCCCAGCATTTT,CASNAGFNQPQHF
TRBV19,TRBD1,TRBJ2-7,.,16,TGTGCCAGTAGTACATGGACAGGGGGGAACAGGTACGAGCAGTACTTC,CASSTWTGGNRYEQYF
TRBV4-1,.,TRBJ1-6,.,17,TGCGCCAGCAGCCAAGTTCCAGCGAGCTCCTATAATTCACCCCTCCACTTT,CASSQVPASSYNSPLHF
TRBV18,TRBD1,TRBJ2-7,.,15,TGTGCCAGCTCAGAGGGACAGGGGGTTGCAGGCGAGCAGTACTTC,CASSEGQGVAGEQYF
TRBV7-2,.,TRBJ2-5,.,14,TGTGCCAGCAGCTTACTACAGGACCGGTATCCCCAGTACTTC,CASSLLQDRYPQYF
TRBV12-3/TRBV12-4,.,TRBJ2-7,.,11,TGTGCCAGCAGAAACGGGGGCGAGCAGTACTTC,CASRNGGEQYF
TRBV27,.,TRBJ1-1,.,15,TGTGCCAGCAGTCCACCCGGACAGATGAACACTGAAGCTTTCTTT,CASSPPGQMNTEAFF
TRBV5-1,TRBD2,TRBJ2-7,.,16,TGCGCCAGCAGCGGTGGGCAGCGGGGGGGATCCTACGAGCAGTACTTC,CASSGGQRGGSYEQYF
TRBV7-3,TRBD2,TRBJ2-5,.,15,TGTGCCAGCAGCGCGCCGGGACTAGCGGGAGAGACCCAGTACTTC,CASSAPGLAGETQYF
TRBV7-3,.,TRBJ2-7,.,14,TGTGCCAGCAGCTTAACGCACGGGACCTACGAGCAGTACTTC,CASSLTHGTYEQYF
TRBV12-3/TRBV12-4,.,TRBJ2-1,.,12,TGTGCCAGCAGTGAGATCGACAATGAGCAGTTCTTC,CASSEIDNEQFF
TRBV24-1,.,TRBJ2-1,.,14,TGTGCCACGCAGGACTCCCGAGGTGTCGGTGAGCAGTTCTTC,CATQDSRGVGEQFF
TRBV6-4,.,TRBJ1-5,.,14,TGTGCCAGCAGTGAGGGGGAGGGAGGGCAGCCCCAGCATTTT,CASSEGEGGQPQHF
TRBV4-1,TRBD2,TRBJ2-1,.,17,TGCGCCAGCAGCCCCTACCCTAGCGGGAGCTCCTACAATGAGCAGTTCTTC,CASSPYPSGSSYNEQFF
TRBV7-9,.,TRBJ1-1,.,14,TGTGCCAGCAGCGAGGAGGTTCTAGGAACTGAAGCTTTCTTT,CASSEEVLGTEAFF
TRBV30,.,TRBJ2-5,.,14,TGTGCCTCAACCAGCGTCGGGGGCCAAGAGACCCAGTACTTC,CASTSVGGQETQYF
TRBV2,.,TRBJ1-2,.,15,TGTGCCAGCAGGCCGACCTTAGACAGAGACTATGGCTACACCTTC,CASRPTLDRDYGYTF
TRBV5-1,.,TRBJ1-1,.,15,TGCGCCAGCAGCTTGCTCGCAGGGGTGGACACTGAAGCTTTCTTT,CASSLLAGVDTEAFF
TRBV5-1,.,TRBJ1-5,.,13,TGCGCCAGCAGCTTGGAACCAGGGCAGCCCCAGCATTTT,CASSLEPGQPQHF
TRBV19,.,TRBJ1-3,.,15,TGTGCCAGTATCGCCGATGCAGGGGACGGAAACACCATATATTTT,CASIADAGDGNTIYF
TRBV12-1,.,TRBJ1-2,.,24,TGTGCCAGCAGCTTTTTATGGACAGGGTTTGTGAGTATATCATTGTCGGTATGTCCCCATGGCTACACCTTC,CASSFLWTGFVSISLSVCPHGYTF
TRBV6-1,.,TRBJ1-2,.,16,TGTGCCAGCAGTGAAGCCAGTTCCCAGGTTCACTATGGCTACACCTTC,CASSEASSQVHYGYTF